These 26 T cell receptor beta chains share one sample of origin, sequenced in a study of OX40 agonist ivuxolimab in advanced cancers. Receptors were amplified or captured by the immunoSEQ multiplex PCR assay. As stored in TCRdb, this immuneACCESS dataset retains in-frame rearrangements with V and J assigned. A fraction of the clones does not appear; measured against another copy, unresolved V genes explain less than half of the discrepancy, and the remainder lacks a known reason. The sample table lists tens of thousands of clones, about 94% of them with a count of one. 15% to 20% of the sample is held by the ten biggest clonotypes. This specimen was CD4+ or CD8+ T cells sorted from blood, taken in a trial of the OX40 agonist ivuxolimab. The source is an adult with an advanced solid tumor such as melanoma, head and neck, liver or kidney cancer.

The chain is built from TRBV11-3 and TRBJ1-2; 7 bases are a match to TRBD1. The germline V gene has CDR1 SGHNT and CDR2 YENEEA. V shed 5 bases, J shed 4 bases, and the junction held 13 bases outside the gene matches. The CDR3 extends over 16 amino acids. Here the CDR3 DNA reads TGTGCCAGCAGCGGACGTAGACAGGGAGACTTCTATGGCTACACCTTC. The encoded protein is CASSGRRQGDFYGYTF.

The rearrangement links TRBV13 to TRBJ2-3; tentative D call: TRBD1 (6 bases). This CDR3 contains 20 residues. Germline V gene lookup returns CDR1 PRHDT and CDR2 FYEKMQ (reference sequence). V lost 2 bases and J lost 0, with 24 bases in between. CDR3 amino acids: CASSLNGDWDTRFSTDTQYF. CDR3 in DNA: TGTGCCAGCAGCTTAAATGGTGATTGGGACACCCGATTTAGCACAGATACGCAGTATTTT. The entire variable domain, with the rest obtained from reference TRBV13 and TRBJ2-3, is as follows: AAGVIQSPRHLIKEKRETATLKCYPIPRHDTVYWYQQGPGQDPQFLISFYEKMQSDKGSIPDRFSAQQFSDYHSELNMSSLELGDSALYFCASSLNGDWDTRFSTDTQYFGPGTRLTVL.

This chain connects TRBV9 to TRBJ2-1; 9 nucleotides line up with TRBD2. Germline V gene sequence: CDR1 SGDLS, CDR2 YYNGEE. CDR3 size: 17 residues. V trimming: 3 bases; J trimming: 3 bases; junction bases outside the gene matches: 10. CDR3: CASSAPTSGSFYNEQFF. Written as DNA, the CDR3 is TGTGCCAGCAGCGCTCCGACTAGCGGTTCCTTCTACAATGAGCAGTTCTTC. Drawing the rest from reference TRBV9 and TRBJ2-1, the complete variable domain is DSGVTQTPKHLITATGQRVTLRCSPRSGDLSVYWYQQSLDQGLQFLIQYYNGEERAKGNILERFSAQQFPDLHSELNLSSLELGDSALYFCASSAPTSGSFYNEQFFGPGTRLTVL.

V and J are TRBV2 and TRBJ1-4; weak D call: TRBD1 (5 bases). Trimming pared 3 bases from V and 4 bases from J, leaving 9 bases between. Germline V lookup: CDR1 SNHLY, CDR2 FYNNEI. There are 14 residues in the CDR3. The CDR3 loop is CASSDGTFNEKLFF. In nucleotides, the CDR3 is TGTGCCAGCAGTGACGGGACCTTTAATGAAAAACTGTTTTTT.

This chain links TRBV27 with TRBJ1-2; TRBD1 might be the D (5 bases). V was shortened by 3 bases and J by 5 bases, with 16 bases between the two germline ends. This CDR3 has 15 amino acids. From germline, CDR1 is MNHEY and CDR2 SMNVEV (reference sequence). CDR3 coding DNA: TGTGCCAGCAGTTTTGGCAGGGAGGTTCCTTATGGCTACACCTTC. This translates into CASSFGREVPYGYTF.

The chain is built from TRBV9 and TRBJ2-7; D remains ambiguous. Trimming pared 0 bases from V and 6 bases from J, leaving 13 bases between. The CDR3 loop spans 14 amino acids. In germline, CDR1 is SGDLS, CDR2 YYNGEE. The CDR3, as DNA: TGTGCCAGCAGCGTAGATGGCCCCACAAGCGAGCAGTACTTC. This translates into CASSVDGPTSEQYF.

This chain links TRBV19 with TRBJ2-3; 7 bases are shared with TRBD1. Looked up from germline, CDR1 is LNHDA and CDR2 is SQIVND (reference sequence). V shed 7 bases, J shed 6 bases, and the junction held 10 bases outside the gene matches. The CDR3 runs 14 residues. The CDR3 region has the DNA TGTGCCAGTACCATAGGGGGCCTGCGGGATACGCAGTATTTT. It translates to CASTIGGLRDTQYF.

The chain recombines TRBV5-6 with TRBJ2-1; D is perhaps TRBD2 (6 bases). The V and J ends lost 0 bases and 2 bases respectively, with 9 bases between them. The V gene's germline CDR1 is SGHDT and CDR2 YYEEEE. CDR3 length equals 15 residues. CDR3 sequence (DNA): TGTGCCAGCAGCTTGGTAGCGGCTGCCTACAATGAGCAGTTCTTC. Translation: CASSLVAAAYNEQFF.

The V call is TRBV7-2, the J call TRBJ2-1; possibly TRBD2 for D (6 bases). This CDR3 is built from 16 residues. Germline CDR1 reads SGHTA; CDR2 reads FQGNSA. Trimming shortened V by 3 bases and J by 5 bases, and 17 bases separated the two germline ends. CDR3 sequence reads: CASSFNPRTTNNEQFF. DNA for the CDR3: TGTGCCAGCAGCTTCAACCCCCGGACTACCAACAATGAGCAGTTCTTC. The complete variable domain, with remaining parts taken from reference TRBV7-2 and TRBJ2-1, reads GAGVSQSPSNKVTEKGKDVELRCDPISGHTALYWYRQSLGQGLEFLIYFQGNSAPDKSGLPSDRFSAERTGGSVSTLTIQRTQQEDSAVYLCASSFNPRTTNNEQFFGPGTRLTVL.

J is TRBJ2-7 and V is TRBV19; D is tentatively TRBD1 or TRBD2 (5 bases each). The V gene's germline CDR1 is LNHDA and CDR2 SQIVND (reference sequence). The V end was cut by 6 bases, the J end by 6 bases, with 12 bases between. The CDR3 loop spans 12 amino acids. The CDR3 region has the DNA TGTGCCAGTAGGGGACCCGGCGGCGAGCAGTACTTC. Its protein product is CASRGPGGEQYF.

The V and J genes are TRBV9 and TRBJ2-7, with 12 bases that match TRBD2. Trimming cost V 3 bases and J 3 bases; bases outside gene matches: 4. Germline CDR1 and CDR2: SGDLS and YYNGEE. The CDR3 runs to 15 residues. CDR3 sequence reads: CASSALAGGDYEQYF. DNA of the CDR3: TGTGCCAGCAGCGCCCTAGCGGGAGGGGACTACGAGCAGTACTTC. Based on the CDR3 plus reference TRBV9 and TRBJ2-7, the full variable domain is DSGVTQTPKHLITATGQRVTLRCSPRSGDLSVYWYQQSLDQGLQFLIQYYNGEERAKGNILERFSAQQFPDLHSELNLSSLELGDSALYFCASSALAGGDYEQYFGPGTRLTVT.

This chain uses TRBV4-2 with TRBJ2-3, with 11 positions matching TRBD2. The CDR3 loop spans 17 amino acids. The germline CDR1 and CDR2 sequences are LGHNA and YNFKEQ. V was pared by 3 bases and J by 9 bases, with 14 bases of the junction left unmatched. CDR3 in amino acids: CASSQGGLAGGPMTQYF. The DNA for the CDR3 is TGTGCCAGCAGCCAGGGCGGCCTAGCGGGAGGCCCAATGACGCAGTATTTT.

CDR3 nucleotides: TGTGCCAGCAGCTTAGGAACGTGGGATACGCAGTATTTT. As protein: CASSLGTWDTQYF. The chain links TRBV13 to TRBJ2-3; D ambiguous. Germline CDR1 reads PRHDT; CDR2 reads FYEKMQ (reference sequence). Trimming pared 0 bases from V and 6 bases from J, leaving 7 bases between. The CDR3 consists of 13 residues.

The genes are TRBV19 and TRBJ2-7; possibly TRBD1 for D (6 bases). Germline loops: CDR1 LNHDA, CDR2 SQIVND (reference sequence). Trimming cost V 10 bases and J 0 bases, with 13 bases left between them. CDR3 length: 13 amino acids. CDR3 sequence reads: CATRGESSYEQYF. CDR3 nucleotide sequence: TGTGCCACCAGGGGTGAGAGCTCCTACGAGCAGTACTTC. The full variable domain, completed using reference TRBV19 and TRBJ2-7, is DGGITQSPKYLFRKEGQNVTLSCEQNLNHDAMYWYRQDPGQGLRLIYYSQIVNDFQKGDIAEGYSVSREKKESFPLTVTSAQKNPTAFYLCATRGESSYEQYFGPGTRLTVT.

J is TRBJ1-1 and V is TRBV9, with D possibly being TRBD1 (5 bases). The CDR3 consists of 13 residues. In germline, CDR1 is SGDLS, CDR2 YYNGEE. V lost 4 bases and J 5 bases, leaving 12 bases between the germline ends. The CDR3 reads CASSLGGATEAFF. The CDR3 nucleotides read TGTGCCAGCAGCCTTGGAGGGGCAACTGAAGCTTTCTTT.

The V call is TRBV6-6, the J call TRBJ2-2, with unresolved D. Looked up from germline, CDR1 is MNHNY and CDR2 is SVGAGI (reference sequence). The CDR3 is made up of 12 amino acids. Trimming took 6 bases from V and 6 from J, leaving 8 bases between them. CDR3 nucleotide sequence: TGTGCCAGCAGCCCTTTTTCCGGGGAGCTGTTTTTT. Its protein is CASSPFSGELFF.

The rearrangement uses TRBV4-3 and TRBJ2-7; 12 bases align to TRBD2. Per the germline V gene, CDR1 is LGHNA and CDR2 is YSLEER. Losses at the gene ends were 0 bases for V and 7 bases for J; bases not matched to a gene: 16. The CDR3 has 19 residues. The CDR3 reads CASSQDLGNRLAGVWEQYF. DNA for the CDR3: TGCGCCAGCAGCCAAGATCTTGGTAACCGACTAGCGGGAGTGTGGGAGCAGTACTTC.

V and J are TRBV9 and TRBJ1-2; 7 nucleotides align to TRBD1. The CDR3 loop spans 15 amino acids. The trim removed 0 bases at V and 4 bases at J, leaving 6 bases unmatched. From germline, CDR1 is SGDLS and CDR2 YYNGEE. The CDR3 nucleotides are TGTGCCAGCAGCGTAGAAGGGGGCGCCATCTATGGCTACACCTTC. It yields the protein CASSVEGGAIYGYTF.

The chain couples TRBV18 to TRBJ2-1; no firm D call. V lost 4 bases to trimming and J lost 5 bases, with 15 bases between them. Germline V lookup: CDR1 KGHSH, CDR2 LQKENI. The CDR3 is 15 residues long. CDR3 in amino acids: CASSRKLETHNEQFF. Here the CDR3 DNA reads TGTGCCAGCTCACGAAAGCTTGAAACGCACAATGAGCAGTTCTTC.

The CDR3 sequence is CASSHGGYEAFF. In DNA, the CDR3 is TGCGCCAGCAGCCATGGGGGGTATGAAGCTTTCTTT. The chain recombines TRBV4-3 with TRBJ1-1; maybe TRBD1 (5 bases). CDR3 length: 12 amino acids. V was clipped by 3 bases and J by 7 bases, with 9 bases between them. The V gene's germline CDR1 is LGHNA and CDR2 YSLEER.

The chain uses TRBV7-2 and TRBJ2-7; 11 nucleotides align to TRBD1. CDR3 length: 17 residues. The trim removed 4 bases at V and 0 bases at J, leaving 8 bases unmatched. The germline V gene has CDR1 SGHTA and CDR2 FQGNSA. CDR3 amino acids: CASSSGTGGYISYEQYF. DNA of the CDR3: TGTGCCAGCAGCTCCGGGACAGGGGGTTACATCTCCTACGAGCAGTACTTC.

The V gene is TRBV5-6, the J gene TRBJ2-1; 7 bases align to TRBD1. Germline V gene lookup returns CDR1 SGHDT and CDR2 YYEEEE. The V gene end was trimmed by 4 bases and the J gene end by 7 bases; junction bases not matched to a gene: 8. The CDR3 runs to 14 residues. The DNA for the CDR3 is TGTGCCAGCAGCGAACAGGGGTATAGAAATGAGCAGTTCTTC. This translates into CASSEQGYRNEQFF.

J is TRBJ1-1 and V is TRBV29-1; no definite D call. V gave up 0 bases and J gave up 2 bases, with 22 bases separating them. CDR1 and CDR2 (germline): SQVTM, ANQGSEA. This CDR3 has 18 amino acids. The DNA of the CDR3 is TGCAGCGTTGAAGATCGGGTCAGTCTGAACAGATTTAACACTGAAGCTTTCTTT. Protein product: CSVEDRVSLNRFNTEAFF.

The V gene is TRBV19, the J gene TRBJ2-2, with 7 bases aligning to TRBD1. The CDR3 is 16 residues long. Looked up from germline, CDR1 is LNHDA and CDR2 is SQIVND (reference sequence). With V trimmed by 6 bases and J by 0 bases, 7 bases remained unmatched. CDR3 in amino acids: CASSPDRPSNTGELFF. The CDR3 region has the DNA TGTGCCAGTAGCCCGGACAGGCCTTCGAACACCGGGGAGCTGTTTTTT.

This rearrangement joins TRBV9 to TRBJ2-1; no clear D. The germline V gene has CDR1 SGDLS and CDR2 YYNGEE. The V and J ends lost 0 bases and 9 bases respectively, with 13 bases between them. The CDR3 totals 14 residues. The CDR3 nucleotides read TGTGCCAGCAGCGTAGACGGAGAGTGGGGTGAGCAGTTCTTC. Its translation: CASSVDGEWGEQFF.

V and J are TRBV10-3 and TRBJ2-2; D not certain. With 1 base removed from V and 5 bases from J, the gap between germline ends came to 8 bases. CDR1 ENHRY and CDR2 SYGVKD come from the germline V gene. The CDR3 is made up of 14 amino acids. Written as DNA, the CDR3 is TGTGCCATCAGTGAGTTATGGGGTACCGGGGAGCTGTTTTTT. This sequence encodes CAISELWGTGELFF.